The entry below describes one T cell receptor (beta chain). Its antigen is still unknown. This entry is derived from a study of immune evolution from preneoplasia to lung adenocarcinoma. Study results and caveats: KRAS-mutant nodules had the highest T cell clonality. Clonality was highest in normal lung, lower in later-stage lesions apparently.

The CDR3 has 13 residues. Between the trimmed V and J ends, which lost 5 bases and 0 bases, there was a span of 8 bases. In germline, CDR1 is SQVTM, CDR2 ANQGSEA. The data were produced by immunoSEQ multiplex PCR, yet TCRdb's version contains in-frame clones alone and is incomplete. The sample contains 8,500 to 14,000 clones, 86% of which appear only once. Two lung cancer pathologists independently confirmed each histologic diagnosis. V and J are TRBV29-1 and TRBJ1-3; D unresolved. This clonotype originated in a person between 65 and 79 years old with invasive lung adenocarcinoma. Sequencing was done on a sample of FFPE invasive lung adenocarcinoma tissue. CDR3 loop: CSVRVYSGNTIYF. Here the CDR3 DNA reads TGCAGCGTTAGGGTATACTCTGGAAACACCATATATTTT. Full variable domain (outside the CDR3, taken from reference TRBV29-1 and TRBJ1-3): SAVISQKPSRDICQRGTSLTIQCQVDSQVTMMFWYRQQPGQSLTLIATANQGSEATYESGFVIDKFPISRPNLTFSTLTVSNMSPEDSSIYLCSVRVYSGNTIYFGEGSWLTVV.